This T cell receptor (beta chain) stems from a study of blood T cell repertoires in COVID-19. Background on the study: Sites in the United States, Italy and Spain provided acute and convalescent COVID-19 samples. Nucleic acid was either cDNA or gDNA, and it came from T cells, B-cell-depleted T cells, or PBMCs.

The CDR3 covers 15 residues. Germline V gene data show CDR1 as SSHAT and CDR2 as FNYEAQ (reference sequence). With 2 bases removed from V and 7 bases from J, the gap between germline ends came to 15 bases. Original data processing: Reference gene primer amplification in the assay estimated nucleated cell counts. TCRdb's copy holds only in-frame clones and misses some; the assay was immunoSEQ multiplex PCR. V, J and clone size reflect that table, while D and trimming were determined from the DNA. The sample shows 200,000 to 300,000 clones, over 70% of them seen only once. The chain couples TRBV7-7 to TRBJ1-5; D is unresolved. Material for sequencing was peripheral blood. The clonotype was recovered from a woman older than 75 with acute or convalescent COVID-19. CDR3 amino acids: CASSLLAPVYQPQHF. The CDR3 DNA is TGTGCCAGCAGCTTATTGGCCCCCGTATACCAGCCCCAGCATTTT. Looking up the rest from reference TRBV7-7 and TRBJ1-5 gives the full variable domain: GAGVSQSPRYKVTKRGQDVTLRCDPISSHATLYWYQQALGQGPEFLTYFNYEAQPDKSGLPSDRFSAERPEGSISTLTIQRTEQRDSAMYRCASSLLAPVYQPQHFGDGTRLSIL.